This record concerns one T cell receptor (beta chain) sequence. As handled by the study authors: Estimates of nucleated cell counts were drawn from the amplification of reference gene primers. Method: immunoSEQ multiplex PCR; TCRdb's copy keeps in-frame clones and lacks some. For V, J and clone size, that table is used; D and trimming come from the DNA. The sample lists tens of thousands of clones, about 85% seen once, with around 2.9% in the top ten. The data derive from a study of blood T cell repertoires in COVID-19. Across the study: Whether acute or convalescent, the COVID-19 samples came from the United States, Italy and Spain. From T cells, B-cell-depleted T cells, or PBMCs came the material, which was cDNA or gDNA.

This TCR derives from an older man with acute or convalescent COVID-19. Sequenced input: peripheral blood.

CDR3 residues: CASSEWGLGDPDNEQFF. The CDR3 DNA sequence: TGTGCCAGCAGTGAATGGGGGCTGGGCGACCCCGACAATGAGCAGTTCTTC. The chain couples TRBV6-1 to TRBJ2-1, with a weak D call TRBD1 (6 bases). V gave up 2 bases and J gave up 5 bases, with 19 bases separating them. The CDR3 has 17 amino acids. The germline V gene has CDR1 MNHNS and CDR2 SASEGT.